The entry below describes one T cell receptor beta chain. The antigen remains unidentified. This entry belongs to a study of cytomegalovirus exposure and HLA in healthy donors. Points from the study as a whole: Among TCR beta chains, those listed as cytomegalovirus-associated numbered approximately 150. Highest at DRB1 and lowest at HLA-C, TCR association rates differed among HLA loci in a later analysis. At a 0.05 false discovery rate, a later analysis found some 18,000 TCR beta sequences to be associated with HLA alleles.

The PCR had 60 Vbeta and 13 Jbeta primers. Assay used: immunoSEQ multiplex PCR; TCRdb lists only in-frame clones, some missing. This sample's table reports about 72,000 clones. J was trimmed by 0 bases and V by 6 bases; bases with no gene match: 6. Looked up from germline, CDR1 is SQVTM and CDR2 is ANQGSEA. The CDR3 contains 14 residues. The origin of this receptor is a man aged 40-49 years in good health and CMV-seronegative. The chain joins TRBV29-1 to TRBJ1-2; 8 nucleotides match TRBD1. Sequencing was done on a sample of PBMCs. The CDR3 DNA follows: TGCAGCGTAGCGGGACAGGTTGCTAACTATGGCTACACCTTC. Amino acids: CSVAGQVANYGYTF.